One and the same sample provided the 10 T cell receptor beta chains below, sequenced in a study of blood T cell repertoires in COVID-19. The assay was immunoSEQ multiplex PCR, and TCRdb's table has in-frame clones only and misses some. The sample carries fewer than 60,000 clones, about 83% recorded once. Sequencing was done on a sample of peripheral blood. Every receptor here comes from a human donor in a cohort sampled during active COVID-19.

This sequence joins TRBV9 and TRBJ2-3; TRBD2 aligns across 7 bases. Germline lookup yields CDR1 SGDLS and CDR2 YYNGEE. This CDR3 has 16 amino acids. The junction had 10 bases not matched to a gene; V was cut back by 4 bases and J by 2 bases. The CDR3 bases are TGTGCCAGCAGCACCCTCCGGGACTACCTCACAGATACGCAGTATTTT. Its protein product is CASSTLRDYLTDTQYF.

The J gene is TRBJ2-4, the V gene TRBV5-4; no clear D gene. Trimming took off 4 bases at V and 0 bases at J, with 8 bases between the two ends. The CDR3 loop spans 14 amino acids. Germline CDR1 SGHNT, CDR2 YYREEE (reference sequence). The CDR3 sequence: CASSRYLAKNIQYF. The CDR3 DNA is TGTGCCAGCAGCCGTTATTTAGCCAAAAACATTCAGTACTTC.

The chain is built from TRBV6-1 and TRBJ1-2; no clear D. The germline V and J ends were trimmed by 2 bases and 6 bases, with 4 bases remaining between them. Germline V gene sequence: CDR1 MNHNS, CDR2 SASEGT. The CDR3 has 11 amino acids. Here the CDR3 reads CASSEWHGYTF. The CDR3 DNA sequence: TGTGCCAGCAGTGAATGGCATGGCTACACCTTC.

The chain is built from TRBV6-4 and TRBJ1-2; 8 positions match TRBD1. Germline-derived CDR1 and CDR2 are MRHNA and SNTAGT. CDR3 length equals 14 residues. The junction had 7 bases not matched to a gene; V was cut back by 6 bases and J by 4 bases. CDR3 residues: CASSLTGAGYGYTF. The DNA of the CDR3 is TGTGCCAGCAGCTTGACAGGGGCGGGCTATGGCTACACCTTC.

The rearrangement links TRBV4-3 to TRBJ1-4; 9 bases line up with TRBD1. The CDR3 is 18 amino acids. J gave up 1 base and V 0 bases, and 6 bases lay outside the gene matches. Germline V gene data show CDR1 as LGHNA and CDR2 as YSLEER. The CDR3 DNA reads as TGCGCCAGCAGCCAAGATTCCCCGGACAGGGGAACTAATGAAAAACTGTTTTTT. This gives the protein CASSQDSPDRGTNEKLFF.

The chain is built from TRBV11-2 and TRBJ2-7; TRBD1 agrees at 8 bases. There are 14 residues in the CDR3. Germline CDR1 SGHAT, CDR2 FQNNGV. V was pared by 5 bases and J by 7 bases, with 10 bases of the junction left unmatched. The CDR3 reads CASSQGQGAGEQYF. The CDR3 coding sequence is TGTGCCAGCAGCCAAGGACAGGGAGCTGGGGAGCAGTACTTC.

The rearrangement uses TRBV20-1 and TRBJ1-2, with a possible D match to TRBD1 (5 bases). Germline V gene lookup returns CDR1 DFQATT and CDR2 SNEGSKA (reference sequence). The V end lost 3 bases, the J end lost 7 bases, and 12 bases lay between the germline ends. The CDR3 covers 12 residues. CDR3 bases: TGCAGTGCTAGTAATCCGGGGGTTGGCTACACCTTC. This codes for CSASNPGVGYTF.

As DNA, the CDR3 is TGTGCCAGCAGTTTAGTAGCGGGGGAATATGAGCAGTTCTTC. As protein: CASSLVAGEYEQFF. The chain has TRBV6-5 and TRBJ2-1, with 9 bases that match TRBD2. Germline V gives CDR1 MNHEY, CDR2 SVGAGI. The CDR3 is 14 residues long. After removal of 4 bases from V and 8 bases from J, the junction contained 6 bases not matched to a gene.

Here the CDR3 reads CSASERGGFGEQYF. The CDR3 DNA sequence: TGCAGTGCTAGTGAGCGGGGGGGCTTCGGCGAGCAGTACTTC. The chain combines TRBV20-1 with TRBJ2-7, with 10 bases identical to TRBD2. The J segment lost 6 bases and the V segment lost 3 bases, leaving 8 bases of the junction unmatched. This CDR3 has 14 residues. Germline CDR1 DFQATT, CDR2 SNEGSKA (reference sequence).

The chain has TRBV4-2 and TRBJ2-5; D may be TRBD2 (5 bases). The CDR3 runs 18 residues. The ends were cut back, 1 base at V and 4 bases at J, with 22 bases in the middle. Germline-derived CDR1 and CDR2 are LGHNA and YNFKEQ. CDR3 DNA: TGTGCCAGCAGCCAAGGTGCTTTTGGCCGTCCCGAGGGAGAGACCCAGTACTTC. Translation gives CASSQGAFGRPEGETQYF.